This TCR beta chain derives from a study of cytomegalovirus exposure and HLA in healthy donors. Study results and limitations: In vitro work confirmed that a few CMV-associated chains recognize CMV antigens. DRB1 showed the most TCR associations and HLA-C the fewest in a later analysis, as rates varied by HLA locus.

Primers included in the PCR were 60 Vbeta and 13 Jbeta primers. Measured with immunoSEQ multiplex PCR; TCRdb has only the in-frame clones, and not every one. The sample holds some 65,000 clones; 62% are singletons and the top ten take around 2.8%. A note on this clone: Its antigen remains unidentified.

The source material was PBMCs. This sequence originates from a man between 25 and 39 years old in good health and CMV-seronegative.

For the CDR3, the DNA is TGCGCCAGCAGCTTGGAGGGACAAGCTTCTGGCTACACCTTC. It encodes CASSLEGQASGYTF. The V and J genes are TRBV5-1 and TRBJ1-2; TRBD1 might be the D (6 bases). The ends were cut back, 0 bases at V and 7 bases at J, with 13 bases in the middle. The CDR3 is 14 amino acids. From germline, CDR1 is SGHRS and CDR2 YFSETQ.